The source of this T cell receptor (beta chain) is a study of lymphopenia after photon versus proton radiotherapy. Findings and caveats of the study: Survival link was tested only in deceased patients; proton benefit remains a possibility. Proton therapy kept repertoires fairly stable, unlike photons, which gained effector/memory cells. After the lymphocyte nadir, photon-treated repertoires showed oligoclonal expansion, especially of CD8+ Temra cells.

A remark on this clone: Its matching antigen is unknown.

Germline V CDR1 and CDR2: SNHLY, FYNNEI. This CDR3 is built from 11 residues. V dropped 2 bases and J dropped 9 bases, with 5 bases sitting between them. This table comes from immunoSEQ multiplex PCR, and its TCRdb copy is limited to in-frame clones, with some not included. The sample lists tens of thousands of clones, roughly 84% occurring once. The V gene is TRBV2, the J gene TRBJ2-1; D is uncertain. The receptor comes from a man aged 55 to 70 with pancreatic cancer. This sample comprised peripheral blood, obtained from a patient treated with proton-based radiotherapy. The CDR3, as DNA: TGTGCCAGCAGTGAACCAGGTGAGCAGTTCTTC. It translates to CASSEPGEQFF.